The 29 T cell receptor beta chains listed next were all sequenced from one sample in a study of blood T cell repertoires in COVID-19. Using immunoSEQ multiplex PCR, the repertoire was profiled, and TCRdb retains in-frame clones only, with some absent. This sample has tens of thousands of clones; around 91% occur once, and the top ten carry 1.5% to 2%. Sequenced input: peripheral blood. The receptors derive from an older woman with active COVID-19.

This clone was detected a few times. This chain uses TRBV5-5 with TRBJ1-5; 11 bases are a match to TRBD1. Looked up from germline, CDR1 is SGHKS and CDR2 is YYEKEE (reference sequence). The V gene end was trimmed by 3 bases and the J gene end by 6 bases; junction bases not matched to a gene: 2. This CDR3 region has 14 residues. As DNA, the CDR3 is TGTGCCAGCAGCTCCGGACAGGGGGCTCAGCCCCAGCATTTT. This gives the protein CASSSGQGAQPQHF.

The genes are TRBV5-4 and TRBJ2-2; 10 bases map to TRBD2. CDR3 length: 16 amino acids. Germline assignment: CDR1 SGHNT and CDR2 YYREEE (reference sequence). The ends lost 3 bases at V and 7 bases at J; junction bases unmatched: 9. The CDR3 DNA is TGTGCCAGCAGCTCAGTAAGCGGGAGGGCCGACGGGGAGCTGTTTTTT. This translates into CASSSVSGRADGELFF.

The CDR3 DNA reads TGTGCCAGCAGCTTTGGGGGGACCCCCCTGTACTTC. It encodes CASSFGGTPLYF. The J gene is TRBJ2-7, the V gene TRBV11-3; D may be TRBD2 (6 bases). The germline CDR1 and CDR2 sequences are SGHNT and YENEEA. The CDR3 consists of 12 residues. The V end lost 3 bases, the J end lost 12 bases, and 15 bases lay between the germline ends.

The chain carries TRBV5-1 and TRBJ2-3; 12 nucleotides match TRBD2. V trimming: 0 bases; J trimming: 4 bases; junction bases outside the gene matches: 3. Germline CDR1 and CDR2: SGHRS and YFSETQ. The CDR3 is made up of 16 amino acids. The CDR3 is CASSLVLAGGSDTQYF. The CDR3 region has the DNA TGCGCCAGCAGCTTGGTACTAGCGGGAGGTTCAGATACGCAGTATTTT.

CDR3: CASSIDGGTGVGNQPQHF. The CDR3 nucleotides are TGTGCCAGTAGTATAGATGGGGGGACAGGGGTCGGCAATCAGCCCCAGCATTTT. This sequence joins TRBV19 and TRBJ1-5, with TRBD1 matching over 10 bases. The CDR3 spans 18 residues. Germline V gene data show CDR1 as LNHDA and CDR2 as SQIVND (reference sequence). Trimming removed 0 bases from V and 2 bases from J; junction bases left unmatched: 7.

For the CDR3, the DNA is TGTGCCAGCAGCGTAGCCCCATCCAATGAGCAGTTCTTC. Its translation: CASSVAPSNEQFF. The genes are TRBV9 and TRBJ2-1; D unclear. Germline CDR1 reads SGDLS; CDR2 reads YYNGEE. V shed 0 bases and J shed 6 bases, with 7 bases lying between them. This CDR3 is built from 13 residues.

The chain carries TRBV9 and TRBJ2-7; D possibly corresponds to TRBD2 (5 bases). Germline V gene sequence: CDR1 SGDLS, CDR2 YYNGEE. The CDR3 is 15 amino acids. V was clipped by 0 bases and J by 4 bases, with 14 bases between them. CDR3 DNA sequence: TGTGCCAGCAGCGTAGGTGTACGGGGTCCATACGAGCAGTACTTC. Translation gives CASSVGVRGPYEQYF. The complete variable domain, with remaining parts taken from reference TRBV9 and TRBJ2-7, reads DSGVTQTPKHLITATGQRVTLRCSPRSGDLSVYWYQQSLDQGLQFLIQYYNGEERAKGNILERFSAQQFPDLHSELNLSSLELGDSALYFCASSVGVRGPYEQYFGPGTRLTVT.

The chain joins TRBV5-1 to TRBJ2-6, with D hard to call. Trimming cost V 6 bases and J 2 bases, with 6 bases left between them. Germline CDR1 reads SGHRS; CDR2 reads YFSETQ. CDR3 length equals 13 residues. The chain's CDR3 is CASKAAGANVLTF. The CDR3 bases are TGCGCCAGCAAGGCGGCTGGGGCCAACGTCCTGACTTTC.

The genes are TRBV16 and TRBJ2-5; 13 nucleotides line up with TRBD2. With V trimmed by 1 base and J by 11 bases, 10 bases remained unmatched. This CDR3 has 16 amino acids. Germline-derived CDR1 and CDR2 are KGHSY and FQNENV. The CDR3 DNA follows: TGTGCCAGCAGCCAATTGATCCCGGGACTAGCGGGACAGCAGTACTTC. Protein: CASSQLIPGLAGQQYF.

CDR3 in DNA: TGTGCCAGCAGTGCGGGGGGAGGATACAATGAGCAGTTCTTC. Its translation is CASSAGGGYNEQFF. V and J are TRBV6-4 and TRBJ2-1; 7 bases match TRBD2. V was pared by 4 bases and J by 4 bases, with 4 bases of the junction left unmatched. CDR3 length: 14 amino acids. Germline CDR1 MRHNA, CDR2 SNTAGT.

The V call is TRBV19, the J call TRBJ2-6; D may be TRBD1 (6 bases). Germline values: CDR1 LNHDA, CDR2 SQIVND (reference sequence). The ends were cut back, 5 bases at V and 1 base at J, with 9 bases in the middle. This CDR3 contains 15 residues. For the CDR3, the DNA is TGTGCCAGTAGTGGTCAGGGGTCTGGGGCCAACGTCCTGACTTTC. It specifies CASSGQGSGANVLTF.

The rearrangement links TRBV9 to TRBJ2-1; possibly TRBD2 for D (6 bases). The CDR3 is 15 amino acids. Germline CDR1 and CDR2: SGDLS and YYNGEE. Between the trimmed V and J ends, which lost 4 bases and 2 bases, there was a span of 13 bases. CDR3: CASSPRAGTYNEQFF. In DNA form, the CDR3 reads TGTGCCAGCAGCCCCAGGGCGGGGACCTACAATGAGCAGTTCTTC. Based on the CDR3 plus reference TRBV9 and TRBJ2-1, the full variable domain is DSGVTQTPKHLITATGQRVTLRCSPRSGDLSVYWYQQSLDQGLQFLIQYYNGEERAKGNILERFSAQQFPDLHSELNLSSLELGDSALYFCASSPRAGTYNEQFFGPGTRLTVL.

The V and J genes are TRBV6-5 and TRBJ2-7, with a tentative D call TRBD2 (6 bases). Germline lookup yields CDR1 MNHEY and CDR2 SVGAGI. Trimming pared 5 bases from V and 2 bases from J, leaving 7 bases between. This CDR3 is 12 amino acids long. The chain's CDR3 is CASSRGTYEQYF. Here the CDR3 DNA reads TGTGCCAGCAGTCGGGGGACCTACGAGCAGTACTTC.

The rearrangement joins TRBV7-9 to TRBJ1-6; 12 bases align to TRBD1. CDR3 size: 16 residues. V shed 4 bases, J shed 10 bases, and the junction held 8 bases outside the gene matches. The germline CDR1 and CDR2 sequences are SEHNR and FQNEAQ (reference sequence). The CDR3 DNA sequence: TGTGCCAGCAGCTCTCCGGGACAGGGGGCCGTCTCACCCCTCCACTTT. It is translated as CASSSPGQGAVSPLHF.

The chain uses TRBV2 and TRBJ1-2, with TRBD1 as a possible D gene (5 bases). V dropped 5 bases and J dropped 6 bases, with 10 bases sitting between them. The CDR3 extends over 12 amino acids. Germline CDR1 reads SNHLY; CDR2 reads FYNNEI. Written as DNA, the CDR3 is TGTGCCAGCAGTTTCTCGGGGGATGGCTACACCTTC. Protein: CASSFSGDGYTF.

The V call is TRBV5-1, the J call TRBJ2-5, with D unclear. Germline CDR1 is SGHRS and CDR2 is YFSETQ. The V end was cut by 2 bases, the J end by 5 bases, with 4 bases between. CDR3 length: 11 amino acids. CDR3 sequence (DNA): TGCGCCAGCAGCTTTAGTGAGACCCAGTACTTC. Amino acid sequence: CASSFSETQYF.

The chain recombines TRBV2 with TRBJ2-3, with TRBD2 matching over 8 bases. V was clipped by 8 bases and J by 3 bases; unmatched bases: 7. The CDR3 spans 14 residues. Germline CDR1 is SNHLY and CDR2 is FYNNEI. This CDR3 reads CASPSPSGTDTQYF. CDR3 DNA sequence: TGTGCCAGCCCATCCCCTAGCGGGACAGATACGCAGTATTTT.

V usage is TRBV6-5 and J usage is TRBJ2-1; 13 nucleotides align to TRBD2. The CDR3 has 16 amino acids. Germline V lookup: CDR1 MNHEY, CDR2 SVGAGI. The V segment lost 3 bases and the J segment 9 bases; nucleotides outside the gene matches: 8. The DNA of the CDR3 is TGTGCCAGCAGTTATTCCTGGACTAGCGGGAGCGGTGAGCAGTTCTTC. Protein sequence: CASSYSWTSGSGEQFF.

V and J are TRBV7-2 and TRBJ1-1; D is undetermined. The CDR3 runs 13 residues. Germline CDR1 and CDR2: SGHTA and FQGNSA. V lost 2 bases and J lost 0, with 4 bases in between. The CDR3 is CASSLPLNTEAFF. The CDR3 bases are TGTGCCAGCAGCTTACCCTTGAACACTGAAGCTTTCTTT.

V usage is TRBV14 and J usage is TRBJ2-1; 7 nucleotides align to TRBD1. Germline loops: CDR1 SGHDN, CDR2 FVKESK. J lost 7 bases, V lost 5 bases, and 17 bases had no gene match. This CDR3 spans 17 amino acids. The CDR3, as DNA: TGTGCCAGCAGCAGAGTCACGGACAGGTGGCAGAAGAATGAGCAGTTCTTC. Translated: CASSRVTDRWQKNEQFF.

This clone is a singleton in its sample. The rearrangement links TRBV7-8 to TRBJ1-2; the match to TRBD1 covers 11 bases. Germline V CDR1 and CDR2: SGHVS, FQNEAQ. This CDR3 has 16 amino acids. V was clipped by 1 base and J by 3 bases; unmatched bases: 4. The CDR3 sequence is CASSLGRTGGHYGYTF. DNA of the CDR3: TGTGCCAGCAGCTTAGGGCGGACAGGGGGCCACTATGGCTACACCTTC.

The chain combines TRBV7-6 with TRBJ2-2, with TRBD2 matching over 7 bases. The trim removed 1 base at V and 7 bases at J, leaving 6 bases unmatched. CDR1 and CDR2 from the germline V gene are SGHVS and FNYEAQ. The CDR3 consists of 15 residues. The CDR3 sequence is CASSLGAGAVGELFF. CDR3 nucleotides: TGTGCCAGCAGCTTAGGGGCGGGAGCGGTCGGGGAGCTGTTTTTT.

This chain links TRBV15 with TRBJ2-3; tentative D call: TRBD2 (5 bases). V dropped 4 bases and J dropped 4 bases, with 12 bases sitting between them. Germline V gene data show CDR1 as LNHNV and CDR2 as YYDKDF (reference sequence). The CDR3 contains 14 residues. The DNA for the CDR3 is TGTGCCACCAGCACCCGCACTAGTTCAGATACGCAGTATTTT. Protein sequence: CATSTRTSSDTQYF.

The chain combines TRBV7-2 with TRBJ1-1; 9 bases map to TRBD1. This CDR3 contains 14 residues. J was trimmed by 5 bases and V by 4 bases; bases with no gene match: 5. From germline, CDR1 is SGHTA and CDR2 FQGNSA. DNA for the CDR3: TGTGCCAGCAGCTCACTGACAGGGGGTACTGAAGCTTTCTTT. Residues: CASSSLTGGTEAFF.

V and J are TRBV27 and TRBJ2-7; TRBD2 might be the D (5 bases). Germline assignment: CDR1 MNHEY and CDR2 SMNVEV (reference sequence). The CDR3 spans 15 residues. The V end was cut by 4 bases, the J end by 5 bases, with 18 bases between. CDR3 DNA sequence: TGTGCCAGCAGTTCCCCACTACGGGGAATCGACGAGCAGTACTTC. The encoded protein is CASSSPLRGIDEQYF.

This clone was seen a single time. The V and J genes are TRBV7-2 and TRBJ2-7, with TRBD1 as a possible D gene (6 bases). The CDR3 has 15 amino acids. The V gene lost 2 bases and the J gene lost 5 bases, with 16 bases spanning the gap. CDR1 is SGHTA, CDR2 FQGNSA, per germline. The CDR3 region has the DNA TGTGCCAGCAGCTTATTCAGGGGACCCGTGGACGAGCAGTACTTC. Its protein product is CASSLFRGPVDEQYF.

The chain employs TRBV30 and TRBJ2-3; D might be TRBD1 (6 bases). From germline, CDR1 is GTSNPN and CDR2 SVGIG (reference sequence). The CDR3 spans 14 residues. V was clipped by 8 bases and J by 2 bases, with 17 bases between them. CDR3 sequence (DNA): TGTGCCCGGACGAGGGGGTCCTCCACAGATACGCAGTATTTT. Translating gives CARTRGSSTDTQYF.

CDR3: CATSRVPGDNYGYTF. The CDR3 DNA reads as TGTGCCACCAGCAGAGTGCCAGGGGATAACTATGGCTACACCTTC. The chain combines TRBV15 with TRBJ1-2, with D possibly matching TRBD1 (6 bases). This CDR3 has 15 residues. Trimming stripped 1 base from V and 1 base from J, with 10 bases between. Germline V gene lookup returns CDR1 LNHNV and CDR2 YYDKDF (reference sequence).

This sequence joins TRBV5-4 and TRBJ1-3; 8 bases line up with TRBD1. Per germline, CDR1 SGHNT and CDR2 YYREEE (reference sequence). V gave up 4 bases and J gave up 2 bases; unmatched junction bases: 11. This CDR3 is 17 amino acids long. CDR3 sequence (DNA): TGTGCCAGCAGCCACGGACAGGGCCGATCTACTGGAAACACCATATATTTT. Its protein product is CASSHGQGRSTGNTIYF.